These 29 T cell receptor beta chains were sequenced from one sample in a study of blood T cell repertoires in COVID-19 (TCRdb year 2020). The library was prepared using the immunoSEQ multiplex PCR assay. TCRdb took this table from immuneACCESS and kept in-frame rearrangements with V and J called. Such tables lack part of the clones; where checked against another copy, unresolved V genes explain under half of the gap, and the rest is unexplained. The sample records more than 85,000 clones, 80% to 90% of which are singletons. The biggest ten clones account for more than 15% of the sample. Sequenced: peripheral blood. The receptors were gathered from an older woman with acute or convalescent COVID-19.

V and J are TRBV25-1 and TRBJ2-3; D not resolved. The CDR3 contains 13 residues. Trimming removed 6 bases from V and 6 bases from J, with 13 bases in between. The germline CDR1 and CDR2 sequences are MGHDK and SYGVNS. CDR3 in amino acids: CASRPTVRDTQYF. The CDR3 DNA is TGTGCCAGCAGACCAACCGTGCGGGATACGCAGTATTTT.

V gene TRBV14 combines with J gene TRBJ2-1; 7 positions match TRBD1. The germline CDR1 and CDR2 sequences are SGHDN and FVKESK. With V trimmed by 1 base and J by 16 bases, 10 bases remained unmatched. This CDR3 region has 13 residues. The CDR3 region has the DNA TGTGCCAGCAGCCAAGTGCCCGGGACAGTTGTTTTCTTC. It specifies CASSQVPGTVVFF.

V gene TRBV19 combines with J gene TRBJ1-4, with 9 nucleotides matching TRBD1. CDR1 is LNHDA, CDR2 SQIVND, per germline (reference sequence). The CDR3 runs 13 residues. Germline trimming cut 5 bases from V and 12 bases from J; bases unmatched to any gene: 7. The CDR3 DNA reads as TGTGCCAGTAGTCGTACAGGGGGCTGGGAACTGTTTTTT. This encodes CASSRTGGWELFF.

The V gene is TRBV9, the J gene TRBJ2-5; TRBD2 agrees at 8 bases. CDR3 length equals 17 residues. Germline-derived CDR1 and CDR2 are SGDLS and YYNGEE. The junction had 12 bases not matched to a gene; V was cut back by 0 bases and J by 5 bases. This CDR3 reads CASSVGGGGRWEETQYF. The CDR3 DNA reads TGTGCCAGCAGCGTAGGAGGCGGGGGGAGATGGGAGGAGACCCAGTACTTC.

V is TRBV28 and J is TRBJ1-6, with D maybe TRBD1 (6 bases). Germline loops: CDR1 MDHEN, CDR2 SYDVKM. The CDR3 has 16 residues. V was trimmed by 5 bases and J by 4 bases, leaving 15 bases between them. The CDR3 sequence: CASSSLTGNYNSPLHF. In DNA form, the CDR3 reads TGTGCCAGCAGTAGCCTTACAGGGAATTATAATTCACCCCTCCACTTT.

This chain joins TRBV5-1 and TRBJ1-3; unclear D gene. V was shortened by 0 bases and J by 3 bases, with 13 bases between the two germline ends. The CDR3 has 16 residues. Germline CDR1 and CDR2: SGHRS and YFSETQ. The CDR3 sequence is CASSLDTVPIGNTIYF. The CDR3 nucleotides read TGCGCCAGCAGCTTGGATACAGTGCCGATTGGAAACACCATATATTTT.

This chain uses TRBV7-2 with TRBJ2-5; 9 bases map to TRBD1. CDR1 SGHTA and CDR2 FQGNSA come from the germline V gene. This CDR3 contains 13 residues. Trimming took 5 bases from V and 5 from J; bases not matched to a gene: 3. The CDR3 sequence is CASSTDRGETQYF. CDR3 nucleotides: TGTGCCAGCAGCACGGACAGGGGCGAGACCCAGTACTTC.

The V gene is TRBV5-1, the J gene TRBJ2-3, with 9 bases fitting TRBD1. Trimming cost V 2 bases and J 2 bases; bases outside gene matches: 9. The CDR3 contains 17 residues. The germline V gene has CDR1 SGHRS and CDR2 YFSETQ. CDR3 coding DNA: TGCGCCAGCAGCTTAACAAACAGGGGGCAAACCACAGATACGCAGTATTTT. This sequence encodes CASSLTNRGQTTDTQYF.

This rearrangement joins TRBV29-1 to TRBJ2-4, with 11 bases aligning to TRBD1. V shed 6 bases and J 7 bases; nucleotides not matched to a gene: 5. Germline V CDR1 and CDR2: SQVTM, ANQGSEA. The CDR3 is made up of 13 amino acids. The CDR3 sequence: CSVVGQGGNIQYF. The CDR3 DNA sequence: TGCAGCGTCGTGGGACAGGGGGGCAACATTCAGTACTTC.

The chain combines TRBV29-1 with TRBJ1-2, with TRBD1 matching over 8 bases. The CDR3 totals 14 residues. Germline CDR1 reads SQVTM; CDR2 reads ANQGSEA. V gave up 3 bases and J gave up 5 bases; unmatched junction bases: 8. CDR3 protein: CSVDLDGTGYGYTF. CDR3 bases: TGCAGCGTTGACCTCGATGGGACAGGTTATGGCTACACCTTC. Full variable domain (missing parts from reference TRBV29-1 and TRBJ1-2): SAVISQKPSRDICQRGTSLTIQCQVDSQVTMMFWYRQQPGQSLTLIATANQGSEATYESGFVIDKFPISRPNLTFSTLTVSNMSPEDSSIYLCSVDLDGTGYGYTFGSGTRLTVV.

The V gene is TRBV7-9, the J gene TRBJ2-1, with 8 bases identical to TRBD2. In germline, CDR1 is SEHNR, CDR2 FQNEAQ (reference sequence). This CDR3 is 16 amino acids long. With 5 bases clipped from V and 4 bases from J, the junction kept 10 bases outside the gene matches. CDR3 residues: CASSGPGLEQYNEQFF. CDR3 nucleotides: TGTGCCAGCAGCGGGCCGGGACTAGAGCAGTACAATGAGCAGTTCTTC.

The rearrangement joins TRBV13 to TRBJ2-2; 7 bases are shared with TRBD1. With 5 bases clipped from V and 3 bases from J, the junction kept 3 bases outside the gene matches. Germline V gives CDR1 PRHDT, CDR2 FYEKMQ (reference sequence). CDR3 length: 14 residues. CDR3 region: CASSHDRDTGELFF. In DNA, the CDR3 is TGTGCCAGCAGCCACGACAGGGACACCGGGGAGCTGTTTTTT.

This clone was seen more than once but under ten times. This sequence joins TRBV7-7 and TRBJ2-2, with a possible D match to TRBD1 (6 bases). Germline V gene data show CDR1 as SSHAT and CDR2 as FNYEAQ (reference sequence). This CDR3 has 14 residues. V lost 5 bases and J 3 bases, leaving 10 bases between the germline ends. DNA for the CDR3: TGTGCCAGCAGCATAGGACAGCACACCGGGGAGCTGTTTTTT. Residues: CASSIGQHTGELFF. Full variable domain (remainder filled in from reference TRBV7-7 and TRBJ2-2): GAGVSQSPRYKVTKRGQDVTLRCDPISSHATLYWYQQALGQGPEFLTYFNYEAQPDKSGLPSDRFSAERPEGSISTLTIQRTEQRDSAMYRCASSIGQHTGELFFGEGSRLTVL.

This chain connects TRBV7-9 to TRBJ1-2, with D possibly TRBD1 on 6 matching bases. CDR3 length equals 13 residues. The germline V and J ends were trimmed by 6 bases and 4 bases, with 12 bases remaining between them. CDR1 SEHNR and CDR2 FQNEAQ come from the germline V gene (reference sequence). The CDR3 spells CASRRQALYGYTF. The CDR3 bases are TGTGCCAGCAGGAGACAGGCTCTCTATGGCTACACCTTC.

The CDR3 loop is CASSWGQGTDTQYF. The CDR3 DNA follows: TGCGCCAGCAGTTGGGGACAGGGAACAGATACGCAGTATTTT. The rearrangement links TRBV4-3 to TRBJ2-3; 9 nucleotides match TRBD1. The germline gives CDR1 LGHNA, CDR2 YSLEER. The CDR3 is 14 residues long. V lost 6 bases and J lost 3; bases outside the gene matches: 4.

This chain joins TRBV24-1 and TRBJ2-1; 7 bases are shared with TRBD2. The germline V gene encodes CDR1 KGHDR and CDR2 SFDVKD. The CDR3 loop spans 15 amino acids. V gave up 4 bases and J gave up 7 bases; unmatched junction bases: 9. Here the CDR3 reads CATSDNSGWTNEQFF. The CDR3 region has the DNA TGTGCCACCAGTGACAATAGCGGGTGGACGAATGAGCAGTTCTTC.

The chain links TRBV9 to TRBJ1-6; possibly TRBD1 for D (6 bases). The CDR3 spans 15 residues. The germline CDR1 and CDR2 sequences are SGDLS and YYNGEE. V was trimmed by 0 bases and J by 8 bases, leaving 12 bases between them. The CDR3 DNA sequence: TGTGCCAGCAGCGTAGCACAGGGAGCGGATTCACCCCTCCACTTT. It translates to CASSVAQGADSPLHF.

This rearrangement joins TRBV30 to TRBJ1-4, with D maybe TRBD1 (6 bases). CDR3 length equals 10 residues. V was clipped by 5 bases and J by 8 bases, with 6 bases between them. The germline gives CDR1 GTSNPN, CDR2 SVGIG (reference sequence). CDR3 protein: CAWGGEKLFF. CDR3 DNA sequence: TGTGCCTGGGGGGGCGAAAAACTGTTTTTT.

CDR3 loop: CASSQDEGRTQYF. The CDR3 region has the DNA TGCGCCAGCAGCCAAGACGAAGGGAGGACCCAGTACTTC. The chain combines TRBV4-1 with TRBJ2-5, with a possible D match to TRBD2 (5 bases). Looked up from germline, CDR1 is MGHRA and CDR2 is YSYEKL. Trimming pared 0 bases from V and 7 bases from J, leaving 9 bases between. This CDR3 comprises 13 residues.

V gene TRBV11-2 combines with J gene TRBJ2-4, with D maybe TRBD2 (6 bases). With 3 bases removed from V and 2 bases from J, the gap between germline ends came to 11 bases. Germline V gene sequence: CDR1 SGHAT, CDR2 FQNNGV. The length of the CDR3 is 15 residues. CDR3 DNA: TGTGCCAGCAGCTTCGGGGGAAATACCAAAAACATTCAGTACTTC. This translates into CASSFGGNTKNIQYF.

The V and J genes are TRBV19 and TRBJ2-3, with 9 bases lining up with TRBD1. CDR1 is LNHDA and CDR2 is SQIVND in the germline V gene (reference sequence). The trim removed 7 bases at V and 0 bases at J, leaving 11 bases unmatched. CDR3 length: 17 amino acids. The CDR3 is CASTMDRDRASTDTQYF. CDR3 sequence (DNA): TGTGCCAGTACCATGGACCGGGACAGGGCTAGCACAGATACGCAGTATTTT.

This chain joins TRBV5-1 and TRBJ2-5; 8 positions agree with TRBD1. Germline lookup yields CDR1 SGHRS and CDR2 YFSETQ. The V segment lost 4 bases and the J segment 1 base; nucleotides outside the gene matches: 6. The CDR3 extends over 15 amino acids. The CDR3 reads CASSATGTGQETQYF. The DNA of the CDR3 is TGCGCCAGCAGCGCTACCGGGACAGGCCAAGAGACCCAGTACTTC.

Only one count was recorded for this clone. This rearrangement joins TRBV6-5 to TRBJ1-2; D not certain. Trimming cost V 4 bases and J 5 bases, with 8 bases left between them. The CDR3 spans 12 residues. Germline V gene data show CDR1 as MNHEY and CDR2 as SVGAGI. The CDR3 nucleotides read TGTGCCAGCAGTTCCACAAGTTATGGCTACACCTTC. Translating it yields CASSSTSYGYTF.

The CDR3 DNA reads as TGTGCCAGCAGCGCCGTGGGGCGGGGGCGAGGTGGCTACACCTTC. This sequence encodes CASSAVGRGRGGYTF. The chain carries TRBV7-2 and TRBJ1-2; the D gene is possibly TRBD1 (6 bases). Per the germline V gene, CDR1 is SGHTA and CDR2 is FQGNSA. This CDR3 contains 15 residues. The V end lost 5 bases, the J end lost 7 bases, and 20 bases lay between the germline ends.

The chain has TRBV5-6 and TRBJ2-3, with 13 nucleotides matching TRBD2. V lost 3 bases and J lost 0; bases outside the gene matches: 10. The CDR3 extends over 19 amino acids. The germline CDR1 and CDR2 sequences are SGHDT and YYEEEE. CDR3 region: CASSSTGTSGEVSTDTQYF. DNA for the CDR3: TGTGCCAGCAGCTCAACCGGGACTAGCGGGGAAGTGAGCACAGATACGCAGTATTTT.

This chain joins TRBV18 and TRBJ2-7; 9 bases are shared with TRBD1. CDR1 KGHSH and CDR2 LQKENI come from the germline V gene. The CDR3 contains 15 residues. J lost 4 bases, V lost 2 bases, and 6 bases had no gene match. For the CDR3, the DNA is TGTGCCAGCTCACCAATCCGGGACAGGGTTTACGAGCAGTACTTC. It encodes CASSPIRDRVYEQYF.

This clone was observed once. This rearrangement joins TRBV7-2 to TRBJ2-7, with D perhaps TRBD2 (6 bases). V was trimmed by 6 bases and J by 0 bases, leaving 15 bases between them. CDR1 and CDR2 from the germline V gene are SGHTA and FQGNSA. The CDR3 covers 15 residues. This CDR3 is CASSPQPTSSYEQYF. The CDR3 DNA reads TGTGCCAGCAGTCCTCAACCGACTAGCTCCTACGAGCAGTACTTC.

This clone was detected only once. CDR3 DNA sequence: TGTGCCTGGGGCCTTTCGAACACTGAAGCTTTCTTT. Its protein product is CAWGLSNTEAFF. The chain carries TRBV30 and TRBJ1-1; D call uncertain. V shed 5 bases and J shed 1 base, with 8 bases lying between them. Looked up from germline, CDR1 is GTSNPN and CDR2 is SVGIG (reference sequence). The CDR3 spans 12 residues. Drawing the rest from reference TRBV30 and TRBJ1-1, the complete variable domain is SQTIHQWPATLVQPVGSPLSLECTVEGTSNPNLYWYRQAAGRGLQLLFYSVGIGQISSEVPQNLSASRPQDRQFILSSKKLLLSDSGFYLCAWGLSNTEAFFGQGTRLTVV.

In its sample, this clone was seen a few times. The chain employs TRBV11-2 and TRBJ2-5, with TRBD2 as a possible D gene (5 bases). The CDR3 has 14 amino acids. Trimming shortened V by 4 bases and J by 7 bases, and 16 bases separated the two germline ends. The germline CDR1 and CDR2 sequences are SGHAT and FQNNGV. CDR3 coding DNA: TGTGCCAGCAGCTCCCCGGGCGGACGGGGGACCCAGTACTTC. It yields the protein CASSSPGGRGTQYF.